One sample yielded the 6 T cell receptor beta chains listed below, sequenced in a study of shared clonotypes between healthy human individuals. Libraries were prepared by immunoSEQ multiplex PCR; TCRdb keeps only in-frame clonotypes and omits some of them. The sample holds some 2,000,000 clones, 85% to 95% seen once. The specimen was naive CD4+ T cells sorted from blood. Subset: CD45RA+ positively selected. All receptors derive from a man aged 18 to 29 in good health.

V and J are TRBV9 and TRBJ1-3; D uncertain. With 0 bases removed from V and 2 bases from J, the gap between germline ends came to 12 bases. This CDR3 is built from 16 residues. CDR1 and CDR2 (germline): SGDLS, YYNGEE. CDR3 in DNA: TGTGCCAGCAGCGTAGACTCGGTCGCGGCTGGAAACACCATATATTTT. It is translated as CASSVDSVAAGNTIYF.

This sequence joins TRBV9 and TRBJ2-3; D is perhaps TRBD1 (7 bases). The CDR3 is 16 residues long. CDR1 is SGDLS and CDR2 is YYNGEE in the germline V gene. The V end was cut by 0 bases, the J end by 3 bases, with 14 bases between. The CDR3 sequence is CASSVDLPGGTDTQYF. The DNA of the CDR3 is TGTGCCAGCAGCGTAGATTTGCCAGGGGGGACAGATACGCAGTATTTT.

This clone was picked up one time. This CDR3 reads CASRGTSGHQETQYF. DNA for the CDR3: TGCGCCAGCAGAGGGACTAGCGGACATCAAGAGACCCAGTACTTC. The chain has TRBV5-1 and TRBJ2-5; 11 bases are shared with TRBD2. CDR3 size: 15 residues. CDR1 and CDR2 from the germline V gene are SGHRS and YFSETQ. V shed 5 bases, J shed 2 bases, and the junction held 5 bases outside the gene matches.

Of note for this clone: Other nucleotide sequences in the sample specify the same CDR3. The chain employs TRBV18 and TRBJ2-7; 12 bases fit TRBD1. This CDR3 contains 15 residues. The V gene's germline CDR1 is KGHSH and CDR2 LQKENI. V was pared by 3 bases and J by 2 bases, with 2 bases of the junction left unmatched. The CDR3 DNA reads TGTGCCAGCTCACCGGGGACAGGGGGCCCCTACGAGCAGTACTTC. Amino acids: CASSPGTGGPYEQYF.

V and J are TRBV30 and TRBJ2-7; the D gene is possibly TRBD1 (5 bases). This CDR3 has 10 residues. Germline loops: CDR1 GTSNPN, CDR2 SVGIG (reference sequence). V dropped 5 bases and J dropped 7 bases, with 9 bases sitting between them. The CDR3 nucleotides are TGTGCCTGGGGTCACAGGGAGCAGTACTTC. Translating it yields CAWGHREQYF.

This chain connects TRBV19 to TRBJ1-1; weak D call: TRBD1 (5 bases). V was clipped by 1 base and J by 1 base, with 10 bases between them. The CDR3 runs to 15 residues. In germline, CDR1 is LNHDA, CDR2 SQIVND (reference sequence). CDR3 amino acids: CASSIAPGKNTEAFF. The CDR3 bases are TGTGCCAGTAGTATAGCGCCAGGGAAGAACACTGAAGCTTTCTTT.